The present T cell receptor beta chain was sequenced within a study of cytomegalovirus exposure and HLA in healthy donors. Germline V gene lookup returns CDR1 KGHSH and CDR2 LQKENI. V shed 0 bases and J 8 bases; nucleotides not matched to a gene: 3. The CDR3 extends over 13 amino acids. Primers for the PCR totalled 60 Vbeta and 13 Jbeta. Measured with immunoSEQ multiplex PCR; TCRdb has only the in-frame clones, and not every one. The table shows 150,000 to 200,000 clones, with about four fifths occurring only once. J is TRBJ1-2 and V is TRBV18, with 7 bases lining up with TRBD1. This sequence originates from a woman aged 40 to 55 in good health and CMV-seronegative. Sequenced: PBMCs. The CDR3 DNA reads as TGTGCCAGCTCACCACCCAGGGGGGACGGCTACACCTTC. It yields the protein CASSPPRGDGYTF.